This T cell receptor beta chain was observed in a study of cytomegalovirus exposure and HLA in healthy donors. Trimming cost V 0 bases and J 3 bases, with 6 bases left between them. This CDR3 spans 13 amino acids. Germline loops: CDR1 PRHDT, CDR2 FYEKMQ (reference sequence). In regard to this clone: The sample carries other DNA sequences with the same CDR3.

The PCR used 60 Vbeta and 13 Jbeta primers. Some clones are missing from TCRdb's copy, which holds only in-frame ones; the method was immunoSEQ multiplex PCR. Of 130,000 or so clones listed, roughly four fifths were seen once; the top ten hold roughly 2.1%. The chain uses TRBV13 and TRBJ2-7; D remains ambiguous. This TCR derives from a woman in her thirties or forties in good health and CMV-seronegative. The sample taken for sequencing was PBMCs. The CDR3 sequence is CASSLGRNYEQYF. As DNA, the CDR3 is TGTGCCAGCAGCTTAGGGCGGAACTACGAGCAGTACTTC.